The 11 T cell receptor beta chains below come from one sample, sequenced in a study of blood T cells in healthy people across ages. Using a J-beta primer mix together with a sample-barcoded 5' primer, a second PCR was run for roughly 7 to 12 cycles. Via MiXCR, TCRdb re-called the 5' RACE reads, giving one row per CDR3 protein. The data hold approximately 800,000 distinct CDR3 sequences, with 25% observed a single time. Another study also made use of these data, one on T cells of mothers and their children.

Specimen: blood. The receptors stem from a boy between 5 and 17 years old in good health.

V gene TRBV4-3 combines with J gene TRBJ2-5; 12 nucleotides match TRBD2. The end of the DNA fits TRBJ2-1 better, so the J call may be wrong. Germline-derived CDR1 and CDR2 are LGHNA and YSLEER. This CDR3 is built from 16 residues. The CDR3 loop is CASSQGLAGEYNEQFF. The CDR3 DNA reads TGCGCCAGCAGCCAAGGACTAGCGGGAGAATACAATGAGCAGTTCTTC.

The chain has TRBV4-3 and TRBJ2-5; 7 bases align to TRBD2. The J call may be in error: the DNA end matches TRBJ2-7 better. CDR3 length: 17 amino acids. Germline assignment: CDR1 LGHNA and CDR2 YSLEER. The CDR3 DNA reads TGCGCCAGCAGCCAAGAGGGCACGGCTAGCGGTAACTACGAGCAGTACTTC. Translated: CASSQEGTASGNYEQYF.

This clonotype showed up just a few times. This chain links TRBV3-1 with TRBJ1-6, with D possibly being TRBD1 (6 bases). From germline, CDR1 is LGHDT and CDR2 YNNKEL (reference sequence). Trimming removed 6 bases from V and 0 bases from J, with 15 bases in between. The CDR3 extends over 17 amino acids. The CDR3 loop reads CASSHETGSSYNSPLHF. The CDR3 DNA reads TGTGCCAGCAGTCATGAAACAGGGAGCTCCTATAATTCACCCCTCCACTTT.

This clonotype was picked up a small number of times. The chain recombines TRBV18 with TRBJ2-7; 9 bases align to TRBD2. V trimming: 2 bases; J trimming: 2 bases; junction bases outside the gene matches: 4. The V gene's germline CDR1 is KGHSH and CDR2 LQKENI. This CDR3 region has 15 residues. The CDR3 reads CASSPTSGPPYEQYF. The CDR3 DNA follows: TGTGCCAGCTCACCAACTAGCGGGCCACCCTACGAGCAGTACTTC.

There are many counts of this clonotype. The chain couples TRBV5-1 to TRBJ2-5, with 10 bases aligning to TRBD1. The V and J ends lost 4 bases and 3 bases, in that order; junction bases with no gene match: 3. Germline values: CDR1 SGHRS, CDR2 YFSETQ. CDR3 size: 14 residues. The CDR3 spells CASSTGTGEETQYF. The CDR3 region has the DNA TGCGCCAGCAGCACAGGGACAGGGGAAGAGACCCAGTACTTC.

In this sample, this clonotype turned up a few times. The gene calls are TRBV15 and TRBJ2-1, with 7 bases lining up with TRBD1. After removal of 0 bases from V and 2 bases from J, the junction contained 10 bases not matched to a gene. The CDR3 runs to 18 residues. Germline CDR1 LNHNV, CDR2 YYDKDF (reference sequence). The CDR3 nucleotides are TGTGCCACCAGCAGAGAGAGGGGGCGGTTTTCGACCTACAATGAGCAGTTCTTC. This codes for CATSRERGRFSTYNEQFF. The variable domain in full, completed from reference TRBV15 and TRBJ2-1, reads DAMVIQNPRYQVTQFGKPVTLSCSQTLNHNVMYWYQQKSSQAPKLLFHYYDKDFNNEADTPDNFQSRRPNTSFCFLDIRSPGLGDTAMYLCATSRERGRFSTYNEQFFGPGTRLTVL.

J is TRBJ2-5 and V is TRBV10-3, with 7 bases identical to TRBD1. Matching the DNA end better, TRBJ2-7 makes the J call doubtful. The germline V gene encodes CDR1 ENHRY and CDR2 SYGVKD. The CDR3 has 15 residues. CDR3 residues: CATTDLQGPSYEQYF. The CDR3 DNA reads TGTGCCACCACCGACCTACAGGGGCCTTCCTACGAGCAGTACTTC.

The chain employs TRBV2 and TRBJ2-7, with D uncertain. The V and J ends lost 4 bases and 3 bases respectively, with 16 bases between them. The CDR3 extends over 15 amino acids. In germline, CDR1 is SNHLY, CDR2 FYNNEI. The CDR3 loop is CASSGVQVLNYEQYF. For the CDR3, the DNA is TGTGCCAGCAGTGGGGTCCAGGTCCTAAACTACGAGCAGTACTTC.

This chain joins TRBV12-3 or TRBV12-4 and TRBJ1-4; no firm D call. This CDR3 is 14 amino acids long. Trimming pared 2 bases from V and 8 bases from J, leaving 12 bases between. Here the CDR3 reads CASSLRLNGEKLFF. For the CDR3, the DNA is TGTGCCAGCAGTTTACGGCTAAACGGGGAAAAACTGTTTTTT.

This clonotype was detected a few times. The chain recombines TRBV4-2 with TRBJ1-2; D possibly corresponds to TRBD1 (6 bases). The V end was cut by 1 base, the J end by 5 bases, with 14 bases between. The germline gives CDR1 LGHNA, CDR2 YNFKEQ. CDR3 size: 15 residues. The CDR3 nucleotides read TGTGCCAGCAGCCAAGGACAGGCCGATGCATATGGCTACACCTTC. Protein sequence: CASSQGQADAYGYTF.

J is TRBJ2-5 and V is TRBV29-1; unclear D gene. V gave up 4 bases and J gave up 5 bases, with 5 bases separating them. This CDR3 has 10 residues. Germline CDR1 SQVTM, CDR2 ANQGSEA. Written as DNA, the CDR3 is TGCAGCGTTGCTTTGGAGACCCAGTACTTC. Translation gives CSVALETQYF.